This paragraph reports one TCR beta chain. This clonotype occurred once. Its antigen is currently not known. No base-level quality is on record; no much larger clone is a single base apart. One read yields weak evidence. This entry comes from a study of T cells in Graves' hyperthyroidism and ophthalmopathy (dated by TCRdb to between 2018 and 2021). About the study as a whole: Peripheral blood samples were taken at the time of initial diagnosis, prior to any treatment. The roughly 100 discovery patients were randomly split 7:3 into training and test sets. After blood sampling, hyperthyroidism patients were treated with methimazole at a starting dose of 30 mg daily, and ophthalmopathy patients were treated with high-dose intravenous methylprednisolone. The paper reports TCR Vbeta CDR3 sequencing of 135 peripheral blood samples: approximately 43 ophthalmopathy, about 75 hyperthyroidism and roughly 17 progressor patients. To identify TCR V-J signatures that set the groups apart, the researchers used a discovery cohort of 90 to 100 patients, made up of roughly 45 with Graves' ophthalmopathy and some 56 with stable Graves' hyperthyroidism. In about 6 Graves' hyperthyroidism patients, the study also compared T-cell repertoires from thyroid tissue with T-cell repertoires from blood. An independent validation cohort of around 19 hyperthyroidism patients and 15 or so patients who later progressed to ophthalmopathy tested prospective prediction of ophthalmopathy.

The investigation overall reported the following: Blood samples also contained most of the expanded thyroid clonotypes (frequency above 0.001), which suggests that blood repertoires may reflect thyroid immune responses. A model built on a 13 V-J signature distinguished ophthalmopathy from stable hyperthyroidism, reaching 85% to 90% sensitivity and under 84% specificity in cross-validation and 80%/75% in testing. In validation, the model predicted progression to ophthalmopathy with approximately 71% sensitivity and 72% to 85% specificity, a median of approximately 6.5 months before onset. Sample size was not statistically predetermined, and blinding of investigators to group allocation was not performed.

A patient counted as having stable Graves' hyperthyroidism if no progression to ophthalmopathy occurred over 18 months of follow-up. The hyperthyroidism patients were between 18 and 65 years old and newly diagnosed, with a disease duration of less than 2 months. The study excluded patients with uncontrolled infections, other autoimmune diseases, pregnancy or lactation. Diagnoses were based on clinical symptoms, serum thyroxine and TRAb, thyroid ultrasound and orbital computed tomography. PBMCs were separated from 8 to 10 ml of fresh peripheral blood using Ficoll-Paque density gradient centrifugation. Total RNA was extracted with Trizol reagent, and quality was checked on an Agilent 2100 Bioanalyzer. The TCR beta CDR3 regions were amplified from RNA transcripts. For the first round of RT-PCR on the TCR CDR3, the HTBI primer set was used together with the Qiagen OneStep RT-PCR kit. Libraries were constructed in a second round of multiplex PCR, after which size selection and purification were carried out. Paired-end sequencing of the libraries was performed with 100 bp reads on an Illumina HiSeq2000. In the paper's pipeline: SOAPnuke was used to process the raw data, with reads discarded if the reads contained adapters or uncalled bases, had a mean Phred below 15, or lacked an exact constant-primer or identifier match. High-quality paired reads were merged using COPE v1.2.5, and each unique nucleotide sequence was defined as a clonotype. MiTCR v1.1 was used to align clonotypes to the IMGT TRBV, TRBD and TRBJ reference segments. The analysis included only V-J combinations with a frequency above 0.0001, which together covered 99.2% of the repertoires. A TCS score was defined as the ratio between F50 (clonal expansion) and ExV (chaos), using BLOSUM62-based TCRdist between CDR3 peptides within each V-J. Welch's t-statistics and random forest reduced roughly 530 V-J features to about 12, which were used in a naive Bayes classifier (R e1071). The public reads were reanalyzed by TCRdb: fastp trimming at Q25, MiXCR alignment, in-frame beta chains only. Each CDR3 protein appears once, grouped with its most common genes and DNA. TCRdb, not the original authors, processed these V and J calls. In all, the sample holds some 720,000 distinct CDR3 sequences, and roughly 15% of those were seen once. Roughly 8% of the sample rests with the top ten.

Counted from cysteine to phenylalanine, this CDR3 has 17 amino acids. The sequence is cut down to CDR3 DNA, 51 bases in frame from base 1. The trim is 0 bases for V and 2 bases for J, with a gap of 13 bases between the germline ends. The germline V gene yields ENHRY for CDR1 and SYGVKD for CDR2. Sequenced input: blood. The chain was built from TRBV10-3 and TRBJ2-2; matching of 5 bases hints at TRBD2 as the D gene. The receptor was derived from a man between 18 and 29 years old with Graves' hyperthyroidism. CDR3 region: CAISESSGLVNTGELFF. The nucleotide sequence reads as follows: TGTGCCATCAGTGAGTCCTCCGGACTTGTTAACACCGGGGAGCTGTTTTTT.